Listed here are 21 T cell receptor beta chains from one sample, sequenced in a study of blood T cell repertoires in COVID-19. Generated by immunoSEQ multiplex PCR, the TCRdb table keeps only in-frame clones and is missing some. This repertoire shows about 320,000 clones, around 89% found once; its top ten account for nearly 6.5%. The sample was peripheral blood. The source of these receptors is a man aged 18 to 29 who had recovered from COVID-19.

The genes are TRBV7-9 and TRBJ1-4; 8 nucleotides agree with TRBD1. V shed 5 bases, J shed 6 bases, and the junction held 5 bases outside the gene matches. The CDR3 consists of 14 residues. Germline V gene sequence: CDR1 SEHNR, CDR2 FQNEAQ (reference sequence). The CDR3 bases are TGTGCCAGCAGCCCGACAGGGGATTATGAAAAACTGTTTTTT. It yields the protein CASSPTGDYEKLFF.

The CDR3 region has the DNA TGTGCCAGTGGGACAGGCGCTAGCAATCAGCCCCAGCATTTT. It yields the protein CASGTGASNQPQHF. The chain has TRBV19 and TRBJ1-5; 8 bases fit TRBD1. Trimming cost V 8 bases and J 0 bases; bases outside gene matches: 3. CDR1 and CDR2 (germline): LNHDA, SQIVND (reference sequence). The CDR3 covers 14 residues.

The chain joins TRBV29-1 to TRBJ2-5; D remains unclear. Trimming took off 4 bases at V and 1 base at J, with 7 bases between the two ends. CDR1 SQVTM and CDR2 ANQGSEA come from the germline V gene. The CDR3 loop spans 12 amino acids. Here the CDR3 reads CSVAAGQETQYF. CDR3 coding DNA: TGCAGCGTTGCCGCAGGCCAAGAGACCCAGTACTTC.

The chain links TRBV11-2 to TRBJ1-4; 9 bases match TRBD1. V was pared by 4 bases and J by 12 bases, with 9 bases of the junction left unmatched. The germline V gene has CDR1 SGHAT and CDR2 FQNNGV. The CDR3 is 14 residues long. CDR3 protein: CASSSLRQGVQLFF. CDR3 in DNA: TGTGCCAGCAGCTCGCTTCGACAGGGGGTCCAACTGTTTTTT.

V and J are TRBV5-1 and TRBJ1-4; possible D gene TRBD1, 5 bases. Deletions cut 7 bases from V and 3 bases from J, with 16 bases between. Germline CDR1 is SGHRS and CDR2 is YFSETQ. This CDR3 comprises 15 residues. CDR3 sequence reads: CASRSGDSPNEKLFF. CDR3 DNA: TGCGCCAGCCGCTCCGGGGACTCTCCTAATGAAAAACTGTTTTTT.

V is TRBV16 and J is TRBJ2-1; no clear D gene. Germline V lookup: CDR1 KGHSY, CDR2 FQNENV. This CDR3 has 18 amino acids. Trimming took off 3 bases at V and 4 bases at J, with 22 bases between the two ends. CDR3 in amino acids: CASSQSPYRILDYNEQFF. In DNA, the CDR3 is TGTGCCAGCAGCCAGTCCCCCTACAGAATACTGGATTACAATGAGCAGTTCTTC.

The rearrangement joins TRBV6-5 to TRBJ1-1, with unresolved D. This CDR3 contains 13 residues. V shed 2 bases and J shed 5 bases, with 9 bases lying between them. Per the germline V gene, CDR1 is MNHEY and CDR2 is SVGAGI. In DNA form, the CDR3 reads TGTGCCAGCAGTTACAACCGAGCTACTGAAGCTTTCTTT. Encoded protein: CASSYNRATEAFF.

The chain recombines TRBV19 with TRBJ1-5; a possible D gene is TRBD1 (5 bases). V was clipped by 5 bases and J by 2 bases, with 16 bases between them. Germline CDR1 LNHDA, CDR2 SQIVND (reference sequence). The CDR3 is made up of 16 amino acids. CDR3 amino acids: CASSPGPGGGNQPQHF. The CDR3 DNA is TGTGCCAGTAGTCCCGGACCGGGGGGGGGCAATCAGCCCCAGCATTTT.

V and J are TRBV4-3 and TRBJ1-2; D gene uncertain. Germline values: CDR1 LGHNA, CDR2 YSLEER. The CDR3 consists of 15 residues. V lost 0 bases and J 5 bases, leaving 13 bases between the germline ends. The CDR3, as DNA: TGCGCCAGCAGCCAAGATTTATCAGAGGCGTATGGCTACACCTTC. Translating gives CASSQDLSEAYGYTF.

The V call is TRBV19, the J call TRBJ2-7; 9 positions agree with TRBD1. The CDR3 is made up of 13 amino acids. Germline V CDR1 and CDR2: LNHDA, SQIVND (reference sequence). After removal of 8 bases from V and 5 bases from J, the junction contained 7 bases not matched to a gene. The DNA of the CDR3 is TGTGCCAGTTCCGGGACAGGGTTTAACGAGCAGTACTTC. Its protein product is CASSGTGFNEQYF.

The chain couples TRBV3-1 (or the pseudogene TRBV3-2) to TRBJ2-3; a weak D match, TRBD1 (5 bases). The CDR3 has 15 amino acids. The germline CDR1 and CDR2 sequences are LGHDT and YNNKEL (reference sequence). V was pared by 0 bases and J by 5 bases, with 12 bases between. CDR3 coding DNA: TGTGCCAGCAGCCAAGAATTCGGGCAGGGAGATACGCAGTATTTT. The encoded protein is CASSQEFGQGDTQYF.

The CDR3: CASSRGGSSGNTIYF. CDR3 in DNA: TGTGCCAGCAGCCGGGGGGGGAGCTCTGGAAACACCATATATTTT. V and J are TRBV5-4 and TRBJ1-3; TRBD1 is a possible D gene (5 bases). The CDR3 contains 15 residues. Deletions cut 4 bases from V and 0 bases from J, with 11 bases between. Per germline, CDR1 SGHNT and CDR2 YYREEE (reference sequence).

This rearrangement joins TRBV19 to TRBJ1-5; perhaps TRBD1 as D (5 bases). The CDR3 has 15 residues. The germline gives CDR1 LNHDA, CDR2 SQIVND (reference sequence). Trimming shortened V by 1 base and J by 7 bases, and 14 bases separated the two germline ends. The CDR3 reads CASSIGQGLVQPQHF. In DNA form, the CDR3 reads TGTGCCAGTAGTATAGGTCAGGGTTTAGTGCAGCCCCAGCATTTT.

The J gene is TRBJ2-2, the V gene TRBV5-4; D possibly corresponds to TRBD2 (6 bases). The CDR3 totals 14 residues. V lost 5 bases to trimming and J lost 3 bases, with 11 bases between them. Germline V gene sequence: CDR1 SGHNT, CDR2 YYREEE (reference sequence). In DNA form, the CDR3 reads TGTGCCAGCAGTTCTGCGGGGTACACCGGGGAGCTGTTTTTT. Its translation: CASSSAGYTGELFF.

The CDR3 bases are TGTGCCAGCAGTGATCAAGGGGATGGCTACACCTTC. It yields the protein CASSDQGDGYTF. The chain uses TRBV2 and TRBJ1-2, with TRBD1 as a possible D gene (5 bases). This CDR3 contains 12 residues. V was trimmed by 3 bases and J by 6 bases, leaving 8 bases between them. CDR1 is SNHLY and CDR2 is FYNNEI in the germline V gene.

The chain recombines TRBV7-3 with TRBJ2-1, with TRBD2 identical over 11 bases. The CDR3 extends over 16 amino acids. V lost 1 base, J lost 7 bases, and 6 bases stayed unmatched. Germline V gives CDR1 SGHTA, CDR2 FQGTGA. CDR3: CASSLIASGRLNEQFF. CDR3 nucleotide sequence: TGTGCCAGCAGCTTAATCGCTAGCGGGAGGTTGAATGAGCAGTTCTTC.

Only one count was recorded for this clone. The DNA of the CDR3 is TGTGCCAGCAGCCAGGGGGTATTCACTGAAGCTTTCTTT. Its protein product is CASSQGVFTEAFF. The V gene is TRBV5-8, the J gene TRBJ1-1, with 7 positions matching TRBD1. CDR3 length: 13 amino acids. After removal of 4 bases from V and 4 bases from J, the junction contained 4 bases not matched to a gene. Germline V gives CDR1 SGHTS, CDR2 YDEGEE.

The rearrangement links TRBV18 to TRBJ1-1; 11 bases are shared with TRBD1. Germline lookup yields CDR1 KGHSH and CDR2 LQKENI. With 3 bases clipped from V and 7 bases from J, the junction kept 10 bases outside the gene matches. This CDR3 spans 16 amino acids. CDR3 in DNA: TGTGCCAGCTCACCGTCCTCCACGGGACAGGGGGTTGAAGCTTTCTTT. Translation gives CASSPSSTGQGVEAFF.

This sequence joins TRBV5-4 and TRBJ1-6, with D possibly matching TRBD1 (5 bases). V was shortened by 4 bases and J by 10 bases, with 21 bases between the two germline ends. Germline lookup yields CDR1 SGHNT and CDR2 YYREEE (reference sequence). The CDR3 length is 16 residues. The chain's CDR3 is CASSVGGQGGGSPLHF. CDR3 bases: TGTGCCAGCAGCGTTGGAGGCCAGGGAGGAGGGTCACCCCTCCACTTT.

By share of the sample, this clone is medium-sized. The genes are TRBV18 and TRBJ2-2; tentatively, D is TRBD1 (6 bases). CDR1 and CDR2 from the germline V gene are KGHSH and LQKENI. The CDR3 has 16 residues. Trimming took 3 bases from V and 6 from J, leaving 17 bases between them. The CDR3 nucleotides are TGTGCCAGCTCACCGCCAGTTTCAGGGGTCTCCGGGGAGCTGTTTTTT. This codes for CASSPPVSGVSGELFF.

This clone was detected a few times. The chain uses TRBV5-1 and TRBJ1-1, with unresolved D. The length of the CDR3 is 14 residues. The V and J ends lost 4 bases and 0 bases respectively, with 10 bases between them. Germline V CDR1 and CDR2: SGHRS, YFSETQ. The CDR3 loop is CASSAVTMNTEAFF. CDR3 DNA: TGCGCCAGCAGCGCTGTTACTATGAACACTGAAGCTTTCTTT.